These 2 T cell receptor beta chains came from one sample sequenced in a study of cytomegalovirus exposure and HLA in healthy donors. Use of 60 Vbeta and 13 Jbeta primers characterized the PCR. Sequencing used immunoSEQ multiplex PCR; TCRdb keeps in-frame clones, though not all of them. The sample holds around 100,000 clones, approximately 81% seen once. Sequencing was carried out using PBMCs. Source of these receptors: a young woman in good health and CMV-seropositive.

V is TRBV11-2 and J is TRBJ1-2; 7 nucleotides line up with TRBD1. CDR3 length: 14 amino acids. V lost 2 bases and J lost 4; bases outside the gene matches: 4. Germline CDR1 is SGHAT and CDR2 is FQNNGV. The CDR3 region has the DNA TGTGCCAGCAGCTTACAGGGACAGCCCTATGGCTACACCTTC. Its protein is CASSLQGQPYGYTF. Together with reference TRBV11-2 and TRBJ1-2, the CDR3 gives the full variable domain: EAGVAQSPRYKIIEKRQSVAFWCNPISGHATLYWYQQILGQGPKLLIQFQNNGVVDDSQLPKDRFSAERLKGVDSTLKIQPAKLEDSAVYLCASSLQGQPYGYTFGSGTRLTVV.

This clone was observed a single time. The rearrangement uses TRBV4-2 and TRBJ2-2; D is uncertain. V lost 4 bases and J 5 bases, leaving 8 bases between the germline ends. The germline V gene has CDR1 LGHNA and CDR2 YNFKEQ. The CDR3 totals 13 residues. The CDR3 is CASSPPSTGELFF. The CDR3 nucleotides are TGTGCCAGCAGCCCCCCGTCGACCGGGGAGCTGTTTTTT.